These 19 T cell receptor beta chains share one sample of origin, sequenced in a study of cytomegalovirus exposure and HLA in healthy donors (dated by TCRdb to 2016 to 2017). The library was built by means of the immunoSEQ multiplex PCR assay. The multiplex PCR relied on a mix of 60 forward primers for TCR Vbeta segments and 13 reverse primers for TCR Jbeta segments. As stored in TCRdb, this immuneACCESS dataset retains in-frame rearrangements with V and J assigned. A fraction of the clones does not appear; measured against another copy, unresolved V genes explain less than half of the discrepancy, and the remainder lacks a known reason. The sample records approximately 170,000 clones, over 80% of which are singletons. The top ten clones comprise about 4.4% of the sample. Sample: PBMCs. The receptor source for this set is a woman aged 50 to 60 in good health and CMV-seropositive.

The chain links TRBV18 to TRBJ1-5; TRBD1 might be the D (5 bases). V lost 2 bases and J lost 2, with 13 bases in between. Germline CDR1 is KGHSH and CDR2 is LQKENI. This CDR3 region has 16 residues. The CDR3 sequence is CASSPIRTGGNQPQHF. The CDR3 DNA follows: TGTGCCAGCTCACCAATACGAACAGGCGGCAATCAGCCCCAGCATTTT. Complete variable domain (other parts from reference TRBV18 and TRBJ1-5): NAGVMQNPRHLVRRRGQEARLRCSPMKGHSHVYWYRQLPEEGLKFMVYLQKENIIDESGMPKERFSAEFPKEGPSILRIQQVVRGDSAAYFCASSPIRTGGNQPQHFGDGTRLSIL.

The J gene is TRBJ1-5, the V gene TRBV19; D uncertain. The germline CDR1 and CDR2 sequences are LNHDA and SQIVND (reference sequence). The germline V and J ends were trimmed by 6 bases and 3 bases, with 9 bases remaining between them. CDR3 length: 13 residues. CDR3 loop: CASSYSYNQPQHF. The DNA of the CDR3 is TGTGCCAGTAGCTACTCCTACAATCAGCCCCAGCATTTT.

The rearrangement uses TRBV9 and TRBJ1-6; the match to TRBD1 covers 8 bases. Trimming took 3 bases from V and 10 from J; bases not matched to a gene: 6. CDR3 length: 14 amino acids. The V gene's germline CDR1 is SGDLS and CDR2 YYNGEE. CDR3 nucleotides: TGTGCCAGCAGCGAGGGGACAGGAGAATCACCCCTCCACTTT. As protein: CASSEGTGESPLHF.

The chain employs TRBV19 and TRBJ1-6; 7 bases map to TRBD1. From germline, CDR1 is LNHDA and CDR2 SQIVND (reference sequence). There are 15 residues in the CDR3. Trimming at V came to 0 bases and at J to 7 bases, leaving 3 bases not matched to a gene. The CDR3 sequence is CASSIDGTANSPLHF. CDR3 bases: TGTGCCAGTAGTATAGACGGGACAGCGAATTCACCCCTCCACTTT.

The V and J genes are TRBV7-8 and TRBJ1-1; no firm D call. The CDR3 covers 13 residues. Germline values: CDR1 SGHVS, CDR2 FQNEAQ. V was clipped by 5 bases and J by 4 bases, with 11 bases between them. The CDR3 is CASSREVGTEAFF. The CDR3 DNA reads TGTGCCAGCAGCCGCGAGGTAGGCACTGAAGCTTTCTTT.

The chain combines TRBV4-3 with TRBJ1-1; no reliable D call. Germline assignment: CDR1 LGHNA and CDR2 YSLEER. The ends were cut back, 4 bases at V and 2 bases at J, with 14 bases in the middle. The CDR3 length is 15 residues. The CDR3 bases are TGCGCCAGCAGCCCCCAACCGCGGGAAAACACTGAAGCTTTCTTT. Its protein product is CASSPQPRENTEAFF.

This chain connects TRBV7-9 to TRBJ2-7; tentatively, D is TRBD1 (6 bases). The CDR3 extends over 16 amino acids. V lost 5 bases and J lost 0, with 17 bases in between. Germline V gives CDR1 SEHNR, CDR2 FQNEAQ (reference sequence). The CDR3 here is CASSQGGHGASYEQYF. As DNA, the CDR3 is TGTGCCAGCAGCCAAGGGGGACACGGGGCCTCCTACGAGCAGTACTTC.

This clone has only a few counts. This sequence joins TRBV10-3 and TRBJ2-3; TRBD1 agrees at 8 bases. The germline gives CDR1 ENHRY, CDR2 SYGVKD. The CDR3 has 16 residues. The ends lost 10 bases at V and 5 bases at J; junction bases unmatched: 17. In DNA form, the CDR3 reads TGTGCCACTTCCCGCGGTGAGACAGGGGATCAAGATACGCAGTATTTT. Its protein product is CATSRGETGDQDTQYF.

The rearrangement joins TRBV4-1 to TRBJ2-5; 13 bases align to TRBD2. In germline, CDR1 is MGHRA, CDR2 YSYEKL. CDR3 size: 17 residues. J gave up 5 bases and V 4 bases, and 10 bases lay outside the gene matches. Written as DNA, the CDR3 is TGCGCCAGCAGCCCCGAGACTAGCGGGGGGCCGGGGGAGACCCAGTACTTC. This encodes CASSPETSGGPGETQYF.

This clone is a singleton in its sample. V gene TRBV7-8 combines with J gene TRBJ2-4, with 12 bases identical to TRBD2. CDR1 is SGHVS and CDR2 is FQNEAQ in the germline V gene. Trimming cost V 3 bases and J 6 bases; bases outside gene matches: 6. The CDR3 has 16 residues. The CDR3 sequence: CASSLQTSGSGNIQYF. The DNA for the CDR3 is TGTGCCAGCAGCTTGCAGACTAGCGGGAGCGGAAACATTCAGTACTTC.

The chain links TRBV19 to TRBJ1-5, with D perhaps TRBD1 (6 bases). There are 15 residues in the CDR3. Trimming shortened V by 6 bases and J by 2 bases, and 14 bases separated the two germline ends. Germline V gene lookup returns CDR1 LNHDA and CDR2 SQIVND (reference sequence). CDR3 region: CASSNRAVGNQPQHF. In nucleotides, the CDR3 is TGTGCCAGTAGCAACAGGGCCGTTGGCAATCAGCCCCAGCATTTT.

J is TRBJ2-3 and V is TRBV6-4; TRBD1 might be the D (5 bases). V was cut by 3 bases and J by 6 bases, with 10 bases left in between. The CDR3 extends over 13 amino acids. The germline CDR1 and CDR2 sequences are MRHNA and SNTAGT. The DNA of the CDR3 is TGTGCCAGCAGTGAAACCAGGGCGGATACGCAGTATTTT. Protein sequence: CASSETRADTQYF.

CDR3 protein: CASSILSDQPQHF. The CDR3 nucleotides read TGTGCCAGTAGTATCCTAAGCGATCAGCCCCAGCATTTT. The J gene is TRBJ1-5, the V gene TRBV19; D not resolved. V was cut by 3 bases and J by 5 bases, with 8 bases left in between. The length of the CDR3 is 13 residues. CDR1 is LNHDA, CDR2 SQIVND, per germline (reference sequence).

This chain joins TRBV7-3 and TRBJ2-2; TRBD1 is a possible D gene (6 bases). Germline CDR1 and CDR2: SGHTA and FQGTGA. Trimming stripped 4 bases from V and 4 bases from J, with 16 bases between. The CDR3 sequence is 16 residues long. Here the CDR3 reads CASSSNQGLRTGELFF. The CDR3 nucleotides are TGTGCCAGCAGCTCGAATCAGGGGTTGCGCACCGGGGAGCTGTTTTTT. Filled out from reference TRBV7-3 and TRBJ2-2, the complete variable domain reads GAGVSQTPSNKVTEKGKYVELRCDPISGHTALYWYRQSLGQGPEFLIYFQGTGAADDSGLPNDRFFAVRPEGSVSTLKIQRTERGDSAVYLCASSSNQGLRTGELFFGEGSRLTVL.

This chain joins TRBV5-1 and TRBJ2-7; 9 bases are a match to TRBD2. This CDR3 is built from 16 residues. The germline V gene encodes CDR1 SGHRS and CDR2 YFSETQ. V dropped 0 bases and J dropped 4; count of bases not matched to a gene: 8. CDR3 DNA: TGCGCCAGCAGCTTGGTGTTTGGCGGGGGGGGTTACGAGCAGTACTTC. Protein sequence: CASSLVFGGGGYEQYF.

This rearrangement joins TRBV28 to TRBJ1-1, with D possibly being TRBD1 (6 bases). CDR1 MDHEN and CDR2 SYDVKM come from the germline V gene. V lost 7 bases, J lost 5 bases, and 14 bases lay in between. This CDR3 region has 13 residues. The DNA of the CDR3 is TGTGCCAGCAAAAACAGGGCGATGACTGAAGCTTTCTTT. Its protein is CASKNRAMTEAFF.

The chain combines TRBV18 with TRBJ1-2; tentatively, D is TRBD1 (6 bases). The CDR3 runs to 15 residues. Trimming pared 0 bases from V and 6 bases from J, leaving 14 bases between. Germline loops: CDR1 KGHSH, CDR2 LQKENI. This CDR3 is CASSPPGTKSDGYTF. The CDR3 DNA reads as TGTGCCAGCTCACCACCCGGGACAAAGTCAGATGGCTACACCTTC.

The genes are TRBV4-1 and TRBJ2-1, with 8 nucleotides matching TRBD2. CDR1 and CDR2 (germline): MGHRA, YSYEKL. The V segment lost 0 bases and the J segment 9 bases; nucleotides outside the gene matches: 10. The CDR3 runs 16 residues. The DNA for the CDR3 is TGCGCCAGCAGCCAAGAACTGGGACTAGTACGTAGTGAGCAGTTCTTC. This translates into CASSQELGLVRSEQFF.

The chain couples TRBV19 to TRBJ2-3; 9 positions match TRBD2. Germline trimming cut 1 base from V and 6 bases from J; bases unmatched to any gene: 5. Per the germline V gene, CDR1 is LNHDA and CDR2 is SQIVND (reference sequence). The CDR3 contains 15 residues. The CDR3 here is CASSIVAGDRDTQYF. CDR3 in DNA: TGTGCCAGTAGTATAGTAGCGGGGGATCGGGATACGCAGTATTTT.